This T cell receptor beta chain comes out of a study of T cells after yellow fever vaccination. General study findings and limits: Secondary responses were weaker yet peaked faster, day 5 versus 15.

In this sample, this clonotype turned up a few times. Its antigen is as yet unknown. In making TCR cDNA, 5'RACE template switching added a universal primer site and UMIs to it. TCRdb re-called the 5' RACE reads with MiXCR, one entry per CDR3 protein. The table records about 340,000 distinct CDR3 sequences, approximately 4% of them present only once. Germline V CDR1 and CDR2: SGHRS, YFSETQ. CDR3 length: 14 residues. V was pared by 5 bases and J by 8 bases, with 17 bases between. Sample: PBMCs, taken 5 days after the yellow fever booster vaccination. The chain recombines TRBV5-1 with TRBJ2-1; possible D gene TRBD2, 5 bases. The clonotype comes from a man between 18 and 35 years old who received the YFV17D yellow fever vaccine. The CDR3 nucleotides read TGCGCCAGCAGGACGGGCAGAGGGTTCGATGAGCAGTTCTTC. It yields the protein CASRTGRGFDEQFF.